The 29 T cell receptor beta chains listed next were all sequenced from one sample in a study of technical replicates of blood from four donors. Some clones are missing from TCRdb's copy, which holds only in-frame ones; the method was immunoSEQ multiplex PCR. The sample lists tens of thousands of clones, around 97% occurring once. The sequenced sample consisted of T cells isolated from PBMCs. These receptors were collected from a human donor in good health.

The chain carries TRBV5-4 and TRBJ2-1; D remains unclear. The V end lost 2 bases, the J end lost 10 bases, and 7 bases lay between the germline ends. The CDR3 extends over 11 amino acids. Germline CDR1 and CDR2: SGHNT and YYREEE (reference sequence). The CDR3 DNA is TGTGCCAGCAGCTTCTTGACAGAGCAGTTCTTC. This codes for CASSFLTEQFF.

The rearrangement uses TRBV6-1 and TRBJ1-5; D remains unclear. CDR3 size: 15 residues. Trimming removed 2 bases from V and 3 bases from J, with 11 bases in between. Germline V gene lookup returns CDR1 MNHNS and CDR2 SASEGT. CDR3 in amino acids: CASSESHGYNQPQHF. Written as DNA, the CDR3 is TGTGCCAGCAGTGAATCTCACGGTTACAATCAGCCCCAGCATTTT.

The V gene is TRBV2, the J gene TRBJ1-6; D gene unclear. V lost 7 bases and J 6 bases, leaving 10 bases between the germline ends. Looked up from germline, CDR1 is SNHLY and CDR2 is FYNNEI. The CDR3 is made up of 13 amino acids. This CDR3 reads CASKAQPNSPLHF. As DNA, the CDR3 is TGTGCCAGCAAGGCACAGCCTAATTCACCCCTCCACTTT.

The gene calls are TRBV15 and TRBJ2-7, with TRBD1 matching 7 bases. V gave up 3 bases and J gave up 6 bases; unmatched junction bases: 11. CDR1 is LNHNV, CDR2 YYDKDF, per germline (reference sequence). This CDR3 has 15 residues. The CDR3 region has the DNA TGTGCCACCAGCAGGAAAACCGGGACAGAATCCGAGCAGTACTTC. Its protein product is CATSRKTGTESEQYF.

CDR3 DNA sequence: TGTGCCAGCAGTCCGACAGGGGGTAACGAGCAGTACTTC. Its translation: CASSPTGGNEQYF. The V call is TRBV6-5, the J call TRBJ2-7, with 9 bases aligning to TRBD1. CDR1 is MNHEY, CDR2 SVGAGI, per germline. Trimming took 5 bases from V and 5 from J; bases not matched to a gene: 4. This CDR3 spans 13 amino acids.

The chain employs TRBV29-1 and TRBJ1-1; D call uncertain. There are 11 residues in the CDR3. Between the trimmed V and J ends, which lost 5 bases and 3 bases, there was a span of 7 bases. From germline, CDR1 is SQVTM and CDR2 ANQGSEA. CDR3 nucleotide sequence: TGCAGCGTTACCGAGTACACTGAAGCTTTCTTT. Translated, it gives CSVTEYTEAFF.

The rearrangement uses TRBV30 and TRBJ2-3, with TRBD2 as a possible D gene (6 bases). This CDR3 is built from 15 residues. Per the germline V gene, CDR1 is GTSNPN and CDR2 is SVGIG (reference sequence). The V end was cut by 4 bases, the J end by 6 bases, with 20 bases between. CDR3: CAWMEGMAPGDTQYF. The CDR3 coding sequence is TGTGCCTGGATGGAGGGAATGGCACCGGGTGATACGCAGTATTTT.

The genes are TRBV11-3 and TRBJ2-7, with 12 bases fitting TRBD2. The CDR3 loop spans 16 amino acids. Per germline, CDR1 SGHNT and CDR2 YENEEA. J lost 6 bases, V lost 6 bases, and 12 bases had no gene match. In DNA, the CDR3 is TGTGCCAGCAGTTTTTCAACTGGACTAGCGGGGAGCGAGCAGTACTTC. Its protein is CASSFSTGLAGSEQYF. The whole variable domain, filled in from reference TRBV11-3 and TRBJ2-7, reads EAGVVQSPRYKIIEKKQPVAFWCNPISGHNTLYWYLQNLGQGPELLIRYENEEAVDDSQLPKDRFSAERLKGVDSTLKIQPAELGDSAVYLCASSFSTGLAGSEQYFGPGTRLTVT.

The V call is TRBV7-9, the J call TRBJ2-1; 7 nucleotides match TRBD2. Germline trimming cut 5 bases from V and 5 bases from J; bases unmatched to any gene: 3. The CDR3 length is 13 residues. CDR1 is SEHNR and CDR2 is FQNEAQ in the germline V gene (reference sequence). The CDR3 bases are TGTGCCAGCAGCCCCCGGGGGGACAATGAGCAGTTCTTC. Amino acid sequence: CASSPRGDNEQFF. Variable domain in full (rest from reference TRBV7-9 and TRBJ2-1): DTGVSQNPRHKITKRGQNVTFRCDPISEHNRLYWYRQTLGQGPEFLTYFQNEAQLEKSRLLSDRFSAERPKGSFSTLEIQRTEQGDSAMYLCASSPRGDNEQFFGPGTRLTVL.

This chain links TRBV5-1 with TRBJ2-2, with 7 bases aligning to TRBD2. Germline V gives CDR1 SGHRS, CDR2 YFSETQ. The CDR3 extends over 15 amino acids. The trim removed 4 bases at V and 7 bases at J, leaving 10 bases unmatched. As DNA, the CDR3 is TGCGCCAGCAGCGGAACAGCGGGGCTAGGCGGGGAGCTGTTTTTT. It codes for CASSGTAGLGGELFF.

The chain employs TRBV9 and TRBJ2-1; a possible D gene is TRBD2 (6 bases). The CDR3 spans 15 residues. Trimming took off 0 bases at V and 4 bases at J, with 11 bases between the two ends. The germline CDR1 and CDR2 sequences are SGDLS and YYNGEE. CDR3 sequence reads: CASSVAGEQYNEQFF. In DNA form, the CDR3 reads TGTGCCAGCAGCGTAGCGGGGGAACAATACAATGAGCAGTTCTTC.

This rearrangement joins TRBV6-5 to TRBJ1-1; D is ambiguous. V lost 3 bases and J 4 bases, leaving 9 bases between the germline ends. Germline CDR1 and CDR2: MNHEY and SVGAGI. This CDR3 region has 13 residues. CDR3 loop: CASSYRGFTEAFF. Written as DNA, the CDR3 is TGTGCCAGCAGTTATCGGGGTTTCACTGAAGCTTTCTTT.

The chain carries TRBV4-1 and TRBJ2-7; TRBD1 agrees at 10 bases. CDR1 and CDR2 (germline): MGHRA, YSYEKL. Trimming at V came to 1 base and at J to 1 base, leaving 1 base not matched to a gene. The CDR3 totals 15 residues. This CDR3 reads CASSQGTGGSYEQYF. CDR3 nucleotide sequence: TGCGCCAGCAGCCAAGGGACAGGGGGGTCCTACGAGCAGTACTTC.

The chain uses TRBV6-1 and TRBJ2-7, with D uncertain. From germline, CDR1 is MNHNS and CDR2 SASEGT. V was pared by 0 bases and J by 2 bases, with 8 bases between. The CDR3 is 14 residues long. The CDR3 bases are TGTGCCAGCAGTGAAGCTGAGATCCCCTACGAGCAGTACTTC. Translation gives CASSEAEIPYEQYF.

The V call is TRBV7-9, the J call TRBJ1-1, with 8 bases that match TRBD1. The J segment lost 3 bases and the V segment lost 5 bases, leaving 8 bases of the junction unmatched. Germline CDR1 and CDR2: SEHNR and FQNEAQ (reference sequence). The CDR3 is 15 amino acids. The CDR3 bases are TGTGCCAGCAGCCAACAGGGGGATATGGACACTGAAGCTTTCTTT. Amino acid sequence: CASSQQGDMDTEAFF. Together with reference TRBV7-9 and TRBJ1-1, the CDR3 gives the full variable domain: DTGVSQNPRHKITKRGQNVTFRCDPISEHNRLYWYRQTLGQGPEFLTYFQNEAQLEKSRLLSDRFSAERPKGSFSTLEIQRTEQGDSAMYLCASSQQGDMDTEAFFGQGTRLTVV.

This clone has a single count. The rearrangement uses TRBV5-4 and TRBJ2-5; 7 nucleotides line up with TRBD2. The V segment lost 2 bases and the J segment 3 bases; nucleotides outside the gene matches: 4. The CDR3 totals 14 residues. Germline CDR1 and CDR2: SGHNT and YYREEE (reference sequence). The CDR3 bases are TGTGCCAGCAGCTTATCTAGCGGAGAAGAGACCCAGTACTTC. It translates to CASSLSSGEETQYF.

The chain uses TRBV15 and TRBJ2-1; D is perhaps TRBD1 (6 bases). The CDR3 runs 15 residues. The V end was cut by 8 bases, the J end by 2 bases, with 16 bases between. The germline V gene encodes CDR1 LNHNV and CDR2 YYDKDF (reference sequence). CDR3 sequence (DNA): TGTGCCACCTCTGAGGGGGTAGCCACCTACAATGAGCAGTTCTTC. Translation gives CATSEGVATYNEQFF.

The J gene is TRBJ2-3, the V gene TRBV9; no definite D call. Germline CDR1 is SGDLS and CDR2 is YYNGEE. This CDR3 comprises 15 residues. V was pared by 2 bases and J by 1 base, with 11 bases between. In nucleotides, the CDR3 is TGTGCCAGCAGCGTGGGTAACGGAGGCACAGATACGCAGTATTTT. Protein: CASSVGNGGTDTQYF. Full variable domain (missing parts from reference TRBV9 and TRBJ2-3): DSGVTQTPKHLITATGQRVTLRCSPRSGDLSVYWYQQSLDQGLQFLIQYYNGEERAKGNILERFSAQQFPDLHSELNLSSLELGDSALYFCASSVGNGGTDTQYFGPGTRLTVL.

The chain employs TRBV5-1 and TRBJ2-7; D may be TRBD1 (5 bases). The germline CDR1 and CDR2 sequences are SGHRS and YFSETQ. Trimming pared 0 bases from V and 1 base from J, leaving 14 bases between. There are 16 residues in the CDR3. The CDR3 sequence: CASSLVPGPVSYEQYF. CDR3 DNA sequence: TGCGCCAGCAGCTTGGTTCCAGGGCCCGTATCCTACGAGCAGTACTTC. Full variable domain (remainder filled in from reference TRBV5-1 and TRBJ2-7): KAGVTQTPRYLIKTRGQQVTLSCSPISGHRSVSWYQQTPGQGLQFLFEYFSETQRNKGNFPGRFSGRQFSNSRSEMNVSTLELGDSALYLCASSLVPGPVSYEQYFGPGTRLTVT.

V usage is TRBV28 and J usage is TRBJ1-2, with D possibly matching TRBD1 (6 bases). In germline, CDR1 is MDHEN, CDR2 SYDVKM. This CDR3 contains 14 residues. V was cut by 6 bases and J by 3 bases, with 14 bases left in between. This CDR3 is CASSPQQGHYGYTF. The CDR3 region has the DNA TGTGCCAGCAGCCCACAACAGGGACACTATGGCTACACCTTC.

The gene calls are TRBV10-3 and TRBJ2-1; D uncertain. Germline CDR1 is ENHRY and CDR2 is SYGVKD. This CDR3 is built from 13 residues. V was pared by 3 bases and J by 7 bases, with 10 bases between. In nucleotides, the CDR3 is TGTGCCATCAGTGATAAAGCGTTGAATGAGCAGTTCTTC. Protein product: CAISDKALNEQFF.

This chain uses TRBV23-1 with TRBJ2-7, with D tentatively TRBD1 (5 bases). TRBV23-1 is an ORF for which the function is uncertain. This CDR3 has 13 residues. Between the trimmed V and J ends, which lost 11 bases and 1 base, there was a span of 15 bases. The CDR3 reads CAGAVISSYEQYF. In nucleotides, the CDR3 is TGCGCCGGGGCGGTTATTTCATCCTACGAGCAGTACTTC.

The J gene is TRBJ2-1, the V gene TRBV28; possible D gene TRBD2, 7 bases. Trimming took off 4 bases at V and 3 bases at J, with 16 bases between the two ends. The CDR3 sequence is 16 residues long. Germline assignment: CDR1 MDHEN and CDR2 SYDVKM. CDR3 sequence: CASSSAGGGYYNEQFF. CDR3 DNA: TGTGCCAGCAGTTCGGCTGGCGGGGGCTACTACAATGAGCAGTTCTTC.

The chain has TRBV7-9 and TRBJ2-1, with D possibly TRBD2 on 6 matching bases. CDR3 length: 15 residues. V gave up 5 bases and J gave up 0 bases, with 11 bases separating them. The V gene's germline CDR1 is SEHNR and CDR2 FQNEAQ (reference sequence). In DNA, the CDR3 is TGTGCCAGCAGCACCAGGGAGGCCTCCTACAATGAGCAGTTCTTC. As protein: CASSTREASYNEQFF.

This chain connects TRBV5-1 to TRBJ1-4; a possible D gene is TRBD1 (5 bases). The V end was cut by 4 bases, the J end by 3 bases, with 10 bases between. CDR3 length: 14 amino acids. CDR1 and CDR2 from the germline V gene are SGHRS and YFSETQ. CDR3 nucleotides: TGCGCCAGCAGCCCCCCGACAGCTAATGAAAAACTGTTTTTT. This sequence encodes CASSPPTANEKLFF.

The V call is TRBV30, the J call TRBJ1-2, with 7 bases identical to TRBD1. Per germline, CDR1 GTSNPN and CDR2 SVGIG (reference sequence). J was trimmed by 3 bases and V by 2 bases; bases with no gene match: 21. This CDR3 is 19 amino acids long. Written as DNA, the CDR3 is TGTGCCTGGAGTCGCCGTAGGACGACAGGGTTAACGACGCACTATGGCTACACCTTC. Its protein product is CAWSRRRTTGLTTHYGYTF.

The V gene is TRBV28, the J gene TRBJ1-2; D gene uncertain. The germline V and J ends were trimmed by 8 bases and 8 bases, with 18 bases remaining between them. CDR3 size: 13 residues. Germline CDR1 reads MDHEN; CDR2 reads SYDVKM. CDR3 in amino acids: CASWWGEGNGYTF. Here the CDR3 DNA reads TGTGCCAGCTGGTGGGGTGAGGGCAACGGCTACACCTTC.

This chain joins TRBV6-5 and TRBJ2-5; 9 nucleotides line up with TRBD1. Losses at the gene ends were 10 bases for V and 4 bases for J; bases not matched to a gene: 4. The germline V gene encodes CDR1 MNHEY and CDR2 SVGAGI. CDR3 size: 12 residues. The CDR3 loop is CATRQGGETQYF. The CDR3, as DNA: TGTGCCACCCGACAGGGGGGAGAGACCCAGTACTTC.

This clone was recorded once. The CDR3 is CASSQNSGGASSNEQFF. CDR3 sequence (DNA): TGCGCCAGCAGCCAAAATAGCGGGGGGGCGTCTTCCAATGAGCAGTTCTTC. V gene TRBV4-1 combines with J gene TRBJ2-1, with 11 bases that match TRBD2. J lost 6 bases, V lost 2 bases, and 9 bases had no gene match. CDR1 and CDR2 (germline): MGHRA, YSYEKL. The CDR3 spans 17 residues.